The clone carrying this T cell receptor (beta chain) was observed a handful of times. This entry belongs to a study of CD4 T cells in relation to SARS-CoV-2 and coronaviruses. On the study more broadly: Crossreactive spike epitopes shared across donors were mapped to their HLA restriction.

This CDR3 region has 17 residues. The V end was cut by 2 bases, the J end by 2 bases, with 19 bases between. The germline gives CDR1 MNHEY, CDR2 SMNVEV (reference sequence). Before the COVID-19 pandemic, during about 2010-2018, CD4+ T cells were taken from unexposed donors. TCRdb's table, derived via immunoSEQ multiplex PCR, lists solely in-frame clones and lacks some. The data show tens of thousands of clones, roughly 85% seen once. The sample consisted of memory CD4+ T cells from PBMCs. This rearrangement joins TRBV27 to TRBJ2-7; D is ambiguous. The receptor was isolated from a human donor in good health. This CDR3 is CASSLKSAASIAYEQYF. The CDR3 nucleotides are TGTGCCAGCAGTTTAAAATCGGCGGCCAGTATCGCCTACGAGCAGTACTTC.